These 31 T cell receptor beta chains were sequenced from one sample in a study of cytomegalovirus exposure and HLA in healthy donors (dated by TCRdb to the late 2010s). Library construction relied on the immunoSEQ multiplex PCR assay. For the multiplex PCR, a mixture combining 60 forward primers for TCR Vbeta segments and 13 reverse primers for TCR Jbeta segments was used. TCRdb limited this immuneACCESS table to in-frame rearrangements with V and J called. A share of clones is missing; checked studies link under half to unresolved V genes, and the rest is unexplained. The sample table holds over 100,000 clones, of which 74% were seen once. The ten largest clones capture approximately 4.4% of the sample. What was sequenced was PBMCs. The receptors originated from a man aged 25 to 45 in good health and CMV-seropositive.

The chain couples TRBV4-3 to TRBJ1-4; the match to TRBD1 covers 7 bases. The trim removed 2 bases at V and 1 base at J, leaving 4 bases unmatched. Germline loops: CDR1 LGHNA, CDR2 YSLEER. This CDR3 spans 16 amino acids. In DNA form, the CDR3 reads TGCGCCAGCAGCCAACAAAACAGGGGAACTAATGAAAAACTGTTTTTT. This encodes CASSQQNRGTNEKLFF.

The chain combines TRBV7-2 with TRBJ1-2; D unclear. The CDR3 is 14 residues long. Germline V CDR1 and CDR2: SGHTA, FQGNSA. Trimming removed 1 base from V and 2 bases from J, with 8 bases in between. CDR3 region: CASSLVAGNYGYTF. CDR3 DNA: TGTGCCAGCAGCTTAGTTGCAGGAAACTATGGCTACACCTTC.

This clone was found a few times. The DNA for the CDR3 is TGTGCCAGCAGTACTAGACAGGGGAACGATGAGCAGTTCTTC. This encodes CASSTRQGNDEQFF. This chain joins TRBV6-5 and TRBJ2-1; 8 nucleotides match TRBD1. Germline trimming cut 5 bases from V and 8 bases from J; bases unmatched to any gene: 8. Per germline, CDR1 MNHEY and CDR2 SVGAGI. This CDR3 contains 14 residues.

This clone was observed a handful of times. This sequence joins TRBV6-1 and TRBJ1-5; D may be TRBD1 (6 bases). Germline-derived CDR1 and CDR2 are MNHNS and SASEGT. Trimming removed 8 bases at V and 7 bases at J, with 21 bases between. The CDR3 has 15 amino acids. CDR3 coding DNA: TGTGCCAGCCTTGGATTTTCAGGGGTGAGGCAGCCCCAGCATTTT. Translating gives CASLGFSGVRQPQHF.

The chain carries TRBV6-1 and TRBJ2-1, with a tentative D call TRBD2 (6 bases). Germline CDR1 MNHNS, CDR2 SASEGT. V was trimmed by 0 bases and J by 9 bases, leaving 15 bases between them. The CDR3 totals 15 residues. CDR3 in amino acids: CASSEAGRDSTEQFF. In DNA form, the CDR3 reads TGTGCCAGCAGTGAAGCGGGACGGGACTCGACTGAGCAGTTCTTC.

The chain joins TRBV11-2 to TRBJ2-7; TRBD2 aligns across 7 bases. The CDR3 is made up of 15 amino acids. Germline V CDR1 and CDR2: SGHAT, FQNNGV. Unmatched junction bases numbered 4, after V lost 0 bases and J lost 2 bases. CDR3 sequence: CASSLDPGLAYEQYF. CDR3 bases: TGTGCCAGCAGCTTAGATCCCGGACTAGCCTACGAGCAGTACTTC.

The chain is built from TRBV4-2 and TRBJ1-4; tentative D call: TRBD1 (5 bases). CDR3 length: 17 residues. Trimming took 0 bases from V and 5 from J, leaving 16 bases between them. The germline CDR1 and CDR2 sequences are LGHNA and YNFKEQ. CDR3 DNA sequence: TGTGCCAGCAGCCAAGATAGGATCCAGGGTGAGAATGAAAAACTGTTTTTT. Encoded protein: CASSQDRIQGENEKLFF.

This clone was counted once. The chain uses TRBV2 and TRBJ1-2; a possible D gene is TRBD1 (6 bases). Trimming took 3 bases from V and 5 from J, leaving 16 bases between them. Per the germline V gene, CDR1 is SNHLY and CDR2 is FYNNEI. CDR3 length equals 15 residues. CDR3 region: CASSDPRRGSYGYTF. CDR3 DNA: TGTGCCAGCAGTGACCCACGCAGGGGAAGTTATGGCTACACCTTC.

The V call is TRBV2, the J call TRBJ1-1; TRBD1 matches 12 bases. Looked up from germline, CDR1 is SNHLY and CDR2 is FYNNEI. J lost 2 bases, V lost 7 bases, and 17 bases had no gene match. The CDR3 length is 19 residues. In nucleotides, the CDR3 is TGTGCCAGCAATCTGATGCTAGGGACAGGGGGCCCCCTAAACACTGAAGCTTTCTTT. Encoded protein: CASNLMLGTGGPLNTEAFF.

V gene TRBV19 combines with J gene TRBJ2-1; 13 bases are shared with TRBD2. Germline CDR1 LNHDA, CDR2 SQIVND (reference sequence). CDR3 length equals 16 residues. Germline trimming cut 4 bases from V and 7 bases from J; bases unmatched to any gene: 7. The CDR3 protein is CASSRTSGGLENEQFF. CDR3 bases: TGTGCCAGTAGTAGGACTAGCGGGGGCCTAGAGAATGAGCAGTTCTTC. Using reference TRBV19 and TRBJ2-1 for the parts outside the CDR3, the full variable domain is DGGITQSPKYLFRKEGQNVTLSCEQNLNHDAMYWYRQDPGQGLRLIYYSQIVNDFQKGDIAEGYSVSREKKESFPLTVTSAQKNPTAFYLCASSRTSGGLENEQFFGPGTRLTVL.

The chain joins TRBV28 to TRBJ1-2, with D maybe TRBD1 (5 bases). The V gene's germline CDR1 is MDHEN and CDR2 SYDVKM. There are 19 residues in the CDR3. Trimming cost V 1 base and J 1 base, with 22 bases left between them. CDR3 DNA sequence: TGTGCCAGCAGTTTATCGTTACCCGGGACTTACTGGGGTAACTATGGCTACACCTTC. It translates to CASSLSLPGTYWGNYGYTF.

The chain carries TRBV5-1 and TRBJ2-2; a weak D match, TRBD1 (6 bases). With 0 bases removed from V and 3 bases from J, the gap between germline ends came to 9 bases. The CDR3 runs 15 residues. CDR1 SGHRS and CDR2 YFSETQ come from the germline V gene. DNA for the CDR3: TGCGCCAGCAGCTTGGACAGGGTGGACACCGGGGAGCTGTTTTTT. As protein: CASSLDRVDTGELFF.

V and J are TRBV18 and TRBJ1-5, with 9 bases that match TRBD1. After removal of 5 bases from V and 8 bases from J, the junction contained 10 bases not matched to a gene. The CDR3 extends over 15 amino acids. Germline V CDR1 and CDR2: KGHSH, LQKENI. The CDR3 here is CASSFSQGALEPQHF. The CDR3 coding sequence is TGTGCCAGCTCATTTTCACAGGGGGCTCTAGAGCCCCAGCATTTT.

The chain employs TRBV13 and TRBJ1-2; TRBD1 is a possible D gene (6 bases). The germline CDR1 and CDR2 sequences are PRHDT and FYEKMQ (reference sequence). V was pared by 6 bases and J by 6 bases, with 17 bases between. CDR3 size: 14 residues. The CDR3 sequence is CASSNAGEGDGYTF. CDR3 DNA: TGTGCCAGCAGTAACGCGGGGGAGGGGGATGGCTACACCTTC.

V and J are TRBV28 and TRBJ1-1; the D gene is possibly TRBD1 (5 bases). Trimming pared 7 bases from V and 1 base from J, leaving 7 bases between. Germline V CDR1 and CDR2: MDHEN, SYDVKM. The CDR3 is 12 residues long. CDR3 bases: TGTGCCAGCATCGGGGGGAACACTGAAGCTTTCTTT. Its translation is CASIGGNTEAFF.

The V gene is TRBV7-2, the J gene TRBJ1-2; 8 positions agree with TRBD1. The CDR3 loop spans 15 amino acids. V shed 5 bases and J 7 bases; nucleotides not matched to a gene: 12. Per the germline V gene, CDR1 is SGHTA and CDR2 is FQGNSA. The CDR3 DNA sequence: TGTGCCAGCAGCCCCCGACAGGGGCATTTTGGTGGCTACACCTTC. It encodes CASSPRQGHFGGYTF.

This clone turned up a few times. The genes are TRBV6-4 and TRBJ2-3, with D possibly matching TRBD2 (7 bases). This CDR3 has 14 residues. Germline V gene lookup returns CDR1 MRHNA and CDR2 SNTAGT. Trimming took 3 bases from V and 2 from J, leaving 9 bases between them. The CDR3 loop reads CASSEGGHTDTQYF. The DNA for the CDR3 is TGTGCCAGCAGTGAGGGGGGGCACACAGATACGCAGTATTTT.

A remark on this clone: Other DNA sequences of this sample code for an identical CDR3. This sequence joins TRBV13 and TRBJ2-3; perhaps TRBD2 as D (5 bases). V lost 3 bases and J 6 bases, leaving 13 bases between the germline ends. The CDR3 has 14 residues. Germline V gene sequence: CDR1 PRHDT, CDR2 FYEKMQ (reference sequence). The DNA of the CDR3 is TGTGCCAGCAGCTTTACAGCGGTGGAGGATACGCAGTATTTT. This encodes CASSFTAVEDTQYF.

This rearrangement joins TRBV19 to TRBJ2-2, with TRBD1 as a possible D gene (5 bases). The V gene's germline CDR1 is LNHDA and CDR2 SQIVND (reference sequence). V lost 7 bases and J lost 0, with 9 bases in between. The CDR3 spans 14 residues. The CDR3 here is CASKWGPNTGELFF. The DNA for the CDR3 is TGTGCCAGTAAGTGGGGCCCGAACACCGGGGAGCTGTTTTTT.

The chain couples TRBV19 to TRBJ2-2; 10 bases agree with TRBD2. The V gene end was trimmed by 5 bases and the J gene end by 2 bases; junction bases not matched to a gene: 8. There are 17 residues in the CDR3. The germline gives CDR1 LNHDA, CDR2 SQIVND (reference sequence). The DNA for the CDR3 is TGTGCCAGTAGTCCGCCGCTAGCGGGGGTAAACACCGGGGAGCTGTTTTTT. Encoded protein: CASSPPLAGVNTGELFF.

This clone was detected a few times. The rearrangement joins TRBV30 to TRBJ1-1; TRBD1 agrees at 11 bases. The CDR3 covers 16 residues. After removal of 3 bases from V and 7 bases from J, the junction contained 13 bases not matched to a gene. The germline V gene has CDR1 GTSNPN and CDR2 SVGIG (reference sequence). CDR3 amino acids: CAWSPLRGTGGNEAFF. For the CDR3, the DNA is TGTGCCTGGAGCCCCCTACGGGGGACAGGGGGAAATGAAGCTTTCTTT.

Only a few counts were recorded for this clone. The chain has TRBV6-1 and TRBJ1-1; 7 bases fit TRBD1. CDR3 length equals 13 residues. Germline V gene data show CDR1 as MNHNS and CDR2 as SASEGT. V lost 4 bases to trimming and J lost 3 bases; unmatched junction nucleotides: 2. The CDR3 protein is CASSAQGYTEAFF. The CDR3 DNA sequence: TGTGCCAGCAGTGCACAGGGGTACACTGAAGCTTTCTTT.

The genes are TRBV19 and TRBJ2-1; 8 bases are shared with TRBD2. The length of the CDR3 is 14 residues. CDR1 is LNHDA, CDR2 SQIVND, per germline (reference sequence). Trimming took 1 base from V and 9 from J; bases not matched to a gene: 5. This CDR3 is CASSIAGGPVEQFF. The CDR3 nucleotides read TGTGCCAGTAGTATAGCGGGGGGGCCGGTTGAGCAGTTCTTC.

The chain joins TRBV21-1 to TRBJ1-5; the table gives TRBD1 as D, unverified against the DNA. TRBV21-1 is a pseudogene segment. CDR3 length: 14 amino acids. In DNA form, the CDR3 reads TGTGCCAGCAGCAAGTGGACAGGGAATCAGCCCCAGCATTTT. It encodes CASSKWTGNQPQHF.

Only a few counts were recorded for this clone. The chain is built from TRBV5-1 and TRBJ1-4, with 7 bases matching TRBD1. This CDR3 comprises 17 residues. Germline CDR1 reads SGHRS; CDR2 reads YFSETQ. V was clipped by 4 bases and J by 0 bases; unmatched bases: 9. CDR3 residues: CASSRWSGGATNEKLFF. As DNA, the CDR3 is TGCGCCAGCAGCCGATGGTCAGGGGGAGCAACTAATGAAAAACTGTTTTTT.

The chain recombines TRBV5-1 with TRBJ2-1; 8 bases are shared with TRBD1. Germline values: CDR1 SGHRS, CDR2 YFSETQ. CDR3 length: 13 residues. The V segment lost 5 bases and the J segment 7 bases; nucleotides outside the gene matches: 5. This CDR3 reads CASRDGTGNEQFF. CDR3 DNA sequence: TGCGCCAGCAGAGACGGGACAGGAAATGAGCAGTTCTTC.

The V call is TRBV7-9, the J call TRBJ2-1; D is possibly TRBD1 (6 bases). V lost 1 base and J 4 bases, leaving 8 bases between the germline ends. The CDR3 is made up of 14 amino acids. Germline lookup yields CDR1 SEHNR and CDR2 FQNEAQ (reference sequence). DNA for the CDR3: TGTGCCAGCAGCTTAGGGGGGCCTTACAATGAGCAGTTCTTC. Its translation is CASSLGGPYNEQFF.

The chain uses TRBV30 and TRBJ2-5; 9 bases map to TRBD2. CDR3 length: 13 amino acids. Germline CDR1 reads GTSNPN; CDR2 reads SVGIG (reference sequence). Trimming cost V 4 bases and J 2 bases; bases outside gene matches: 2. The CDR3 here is CAWNSGGQETQYF. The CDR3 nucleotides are TGTGCCTGGAATAGCGGGGGACAAGAGACCCAGTACTTC.

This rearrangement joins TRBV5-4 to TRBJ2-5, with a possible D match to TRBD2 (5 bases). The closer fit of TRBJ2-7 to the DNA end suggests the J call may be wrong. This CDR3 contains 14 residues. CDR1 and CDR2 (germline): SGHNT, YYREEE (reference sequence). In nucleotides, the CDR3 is TGTGCCAGCAGCCACCCGGACTCTCCCCACGAGCAGTACTTC. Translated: CASSHPDSPHEQYF.

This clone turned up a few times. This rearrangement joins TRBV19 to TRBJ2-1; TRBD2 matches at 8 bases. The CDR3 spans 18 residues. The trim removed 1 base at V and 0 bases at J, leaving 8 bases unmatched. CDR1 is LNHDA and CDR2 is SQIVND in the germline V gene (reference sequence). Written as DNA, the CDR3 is TGTGCCAGTAGTATAGTAAGCGGGGGCACTAGCTCCTACAATGAGCAGTTCTTC. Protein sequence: CASSIVSGGTSSYNEQFF.

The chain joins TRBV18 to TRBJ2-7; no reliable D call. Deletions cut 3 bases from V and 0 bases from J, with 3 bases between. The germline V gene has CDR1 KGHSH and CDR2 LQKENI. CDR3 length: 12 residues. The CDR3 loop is CASSPSSYEQYF. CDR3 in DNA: TGTGCCAGCTCACCGAGCTCCTACGAGCAGTACTTC.